Shown below are 18 T cell receptor beta chains from a single sample sequenced in a study of T cells in localized non-small cell lung cancer. Sequenced by immunoSEQ multiplex PCR; TCRdb stores in-frame clones only, minus some. The sample consists of roughly 86,000 clones, almost 85% of them appearing once. This specimen consisted of peripheral blood, obtained before any cancer treatment. The receptor source for this set is a man aged 35 to 69 with stage I lung adenocarcinoma.

The chain has TRBV6-1 and TRBJ2-1; 8 bases match TRBD1. J lost 12 bases, V lost 5 bases, and 3 bases had no gene match. This CDR3 comprises 11 residues. Germline V gives CDR1 MNHNS, CDR2 SASEGT. In DNA form, the CDR3 reads TGTGCCAGCAGTTCCGGACAGGGGCAGTTCTTC. It translates to CASSSGQGQFF.

J is TRBJ2-2 and V is TRBV10-3; D is perhaps TRBD2 (5 bases). The CDR3 sequence is 17 residues long. Deletions cut 6 bases from V and 2 bases from J, with 19 bases between. Per the germline V gene, CDR1 is ENHRY and CDR2 is SYGVKD. CDR3 DNA sequence: TGTGCCATCAGACGGACGGAGGAGGTGAGAAACACCGGGGAGCTGTTTTTT. It yields the protein CAIRRTEEVRNTGELFF.

V and J are TRBV14 and TRBJ1-1; D possibly corresponds to TRBD1 (5 bases). The CDR3 extends over 12 amino acids. The ends were cut back, 1 base at V and 10 bases at J, with 10 bases in the middle. Per germline, CDR1 SGHDN and CDR2 FVKESK. CDR3 coding DNA: TGTGCCAGCAGCCAAGTTCCAGGGTCAGCTTTCTTT. Protein sequence: CASSQVPGSAFF.

This clone appeared a few times. The V gene is TRBV18, the J gene TRBJ1-4, with D perhaps TRBD1 (5 bases). The ends were cut back, 3 bases at V and 2 bases at J, with 13 bases in the middle. This CDR3 region has 16 residues. Germline assignment: CDR1 KGHSH and CDR2 LQKENI. This chain's CDR3 is CASSPVSGTTNEKLFF. As DNA, the CDR3 is TGTGCCAGCTCACCCGTCTCCGGGACCACTAATGAAAAACTGTTTTTT.

This clone was detected only a few times. The chain employs TRBV7-3 and TRBJ1-1, with D unresolved. Germline CDR1 is SGHTA and CDR2 is FQGTGA. This CDR3 has 13 residues. The germline V and J ends were trimmed by 5 bases and 2 bases, with 9 bases remaining between them. This CDR3 is CASSPGGNTEAFF. The CDR3 coding sequence is TGTGCCAGCAGCCCGGGCGGAAACACTGAAGCTTTCTTT.

This chain links TRBV7-6 with TRBJ1-6; a weak D match, TRBD1 (5 bases). Trimming left V 5 bases short and J 7 bases short, with 18 bases between. Germline CDR1 and CDR2: SGHVS and FNYEAQ. The CDR3 sequence is 16 residues long. CDR3 residues: CASSPQEVRANSPLHF. Here the CDR3 DNA reads TGTGCCAGCAGCCCTCAGGAGGTCAGGGCCAATTCACCCCTCCACTTT.

This sequence joins TRBV5-6 and TRBJ1-2; D gene ambiguous. Trimming left V 1 base short and J 8 bases short, with 9 bases between. The CDR3 covers 12 residues. Germline loops: CDR1 SGHDT, CDR2 YYEEEE. The CDR3 reads CASSLTISGYTF. Here the CDR3 DNA reads TGTGCCAGCAGCTTGACCATCAGCGGCTACACCTTC.

This clone appeared once. The J gene is TRBJ2-2, the V gene TRBV6-6; 9 bases are a match to TRBD1. V lost 7 bases to trimming and J lost 6 bases; unmatched junction nucleotides: 6. This CDR3 comprises 14 residues. Germline V gene lookup returns CDR1 MNHNY and CDR2 SVGAGI (reference sequence). The CDR3 DNA is TGTGCCAGCATCGACAGGGGGAGTGCCGGGGAGCTGTTTTTT. Translated, it gives CASIDRGSAGELFF.

CDR3 loop: CASSLGGISTDTQYF. The CDR3 coding sequence is TGCGCCAGCAGCTTGGGCGGAATTAGCACAGATACGCAGTATTTT. The chain employs TRBV5-1 and TRBJ2-3; D uncertain. The germline gives CDR1 SGHRS, CDR2 YFSETQ. The length of the CDR3 is 15 residues. Trimming took 0 bases from V and 0 from J, leaving 8 bases between them.

The chain carries TRBV19 and TRBJ2-7, with 10 bases aligning to TRBD2. The CDR3 has 20 amino acids. The V and J ends lost 3 bases and 6 bases, in that order; junction bases with no gene match: 23. Germline V lookup: CDR1 LNHDA, CDR2 SQIVND (reference sequence). For the CDR3, the DNA is TGTGCCAGTAGTATCGGGGTACAGTGGGACTCGCCTAGCGGGAGAGGCGAGCAGTACTTC. This gives the protein CASSIGVQWDSPSGRGEQYF.

This clone was seen just once. The chain employs TRBV18 and TRBJ1-3, with D unclear. The CDR3 covers 15 residues. Germline assignment: CDR1 KGHSH and CDR2 LQKENI. The V end lost 3 bases, the J end lost 0 bases, and 9 bases lay between the germline ends. The CDR3 loop is CASSPGLVSGNTIYF. CDR3 nucleotide sequence: TGTGCCAGCTCACCGGGGTTGGTCTCTGGAAACACCATATATTTT.

The V gene is TRBV6-5, the J gene TRBJ1-2, with D perhaps matching TRBD1 (6 bases). Germline CDR1 MNHEY, CDR2 SVGAGI. The CDR3 covers 15 residues. V was cut by 10 bases and J by 0 bases, with 18 bases left in between. The CDR3 here is CATLGAVTTNYGYTF. CDR3 in DNA: TGTGCCACCCTGGGGGCGGTTACTACTAACTATGGCTACACCTTC.

This clone was recorded once. The chain is built from TRBV6-5 and TRBJ2-7; D is possibly TRBD1 (5 bases). V was cut by 6 bases and J by 3 bases, with 12 bases left in between. Germline V gene lookup returns CDR1 MNHEY and CDR2 SVGAGI. The CDR3 is 13 residues long. As DNA, the CDR3 is TGTGCCAGCAGCAAGACAGCTAGCTACGAGCAGTACTTC. Amino acids: CASSKTASYEQYF.

CDR3 sequence (DNA): TGTGCCAGCAGCTTGGACCGGGGAAGCACAGATACGCAGTATTTT. Protein product: CASSLDRGSTDTQYF. The rearrangement uses TRBV4-2 and TRBJ2-3; D perhaps matches TRBD2 (5 bases). The CDR3 contains 15 residues. Between the trimmed V and J ends, which lost 5 bases and 0 bases, there was a span of 12 bases. The germline V gene encodes CDR1 LGHNA and CDR2 YNFKEQ.

The chain is built from TRBV29-1 and TRBJ1-1; D may be TRBD1 (6 bases). The CDR3 loop spans 14 amino acids. V lost 7 bases and J lost 4, with 19 bases in between. CDR1 is SQVTM, CDR2 ANQGSEA, per germline. The CDR3 DNA follows: TGCAGCGCCGATAGGGGAACAGGGAGCACTGAAGCTTTCTTT. This encodes CSADRGTGSTEAFF.

CDR3 protein: CASSVQGVQPQHF. CDR3 bases: TGTGCCAGCAGTGTCCAGGGTGTGCAGCCCCAGCATTTT. The rearrangement joins TRBV6-6 to TRBJ1-5; TRBD1 might be the D (5 bases). The V end was cut by 5 bases, the J end by 7 bases, with 12 bases between. Germline loops: CDR1 MNHNY, CDR2 SVGAGI (reference sequence). The CDR3 totals 13 residues.

The chain joins TRBV9 to TRBJ2-2, with 7 bases identical to TRBD1. The CDR3 runs to 15 residues. Trimming removed 0 bases from V and 5 bases from J; junction bases left unmatched: 4. CDR1 is SGDLS and CDR2 is YYNGEE in the germline V gene. CDR3 sequence: CASSVEQGRTGELFF. Here the CDR3 DNA reads TGTGCCAGCAGCGTAGAACAGGGGCGGACCGGGGAGCTGTTTTTT.

By proportion, this clone is medium-sized. The chain links TRBV11-2 to TRBJ2-1; D gene unclear. Germline CDR1 and CDR2: SGHAT and FQNNGV. The V gene lost 0 bases and the J gene lost 7 bases, with 10 bases spanning the gap. CDR3 size: 14 residues. The CDR3 nucleotides read TGTGCCAGCAGCTTAGACCGGGTAGGGAATGAGCAGTTCTTC. This translates into CASSLDRVGNEQFF.